This T cell receptor beta chain derives from a study of PD-L1 blockade in urothelial cancer (dated by TCRdb to the late 2010s). A note on the overall study: All patients started therapy around 2014 and received atezolizumab 1,200 mg intravenously every 3 weeks. About 90% of the roughly 29 patients were males with bladder-origin urothelial cancer, and about 65% of the roughly 29 reported a prior smoking history. Patients had an ECOG performance status of 0 or 1 and had received between 0 and 3 prior chemotherapy regimens. Blood samples were analyzed at two time points: 3 weeks after treatment start (second dose) and 6 weeks after treatment start. Blood samples gave median yields of around 150,000 T cells and 82,636 unique TCRs, along with a median clonality of 0.080. The study, an exploratory multi-omic analysis, examined somatic, immune and clinical correlates of response to PD-L1 blockade with atezolizumab in urothelial cancer. Pretreatment tumor samples and matched peripheral blood, collected serially before and after atezolizumab treatment, underwent TCR sequencing. Progression-free survival longer than 6 months counted as durable clinical benefit, and TCR features were additionally tested against both progression-free and overall survival. In the same patients who had TCR sequencing, pretreatment tumors also underwent whole exome sequencing and RNA sequencing. About 10 patients reached durable clinical benefit, while about 19 patients did not. Over 28 patients had pretreatment blood TCR-seq, about 24 had at least one posttreatment blood collection, and about 24 had tumor TCR-seq.

The paper's findings and limits, for the study overall: Because the sample size was small (n of about 30) and many exploratory analyses were performed, the results are intended to be hypothesis-generating. Improved progression-free and overall survival was found to be associated with pretreatment peripheral blood TCR clonality below the median. Patients with durable benefit showed greater expansion of tumor-associated TCR clones in peripheral blood 3 weeks after starting treatment (n ≈ 23, p = 0.022).

Synthetic TCR analog templates were spiked into each PCR so that absolute template abundance could be estimated from read counts. The immunoSEQ assay was used to amplify TCRbeta CDR3 regions from genomic DNA with bias-controlled V and J gene primers. Sequencing of rearranged TCRbeta segments was performed at approximately 20X coverage. The authors' analysis ran thus. Clustering was used to correct sequencing errors, and CDR3s were annotated against IMGT so that V, D and J genes could be assigned. Downstream analyses used only productive TCRbeta rearrangements, leaving out any out-of-frame or stop-codon sequences. Clonality was calculated as one minus the Shannon entropy normalized by the log of the number of unique productive sequences. Clones differing between time points or between blood and tumor were identified using Fisher's exact test with Benjamini-Hochberg correction, with an adjusted p below 0.01 applied as the threshold. The clones in this table, taken by TCRdb from immuneACCESS, are in-frame only. Not every clone is retained; where verified, under half of the shortfall comes from an unresolved V gene, and the cause of the rest is unknown. From that table come the V and J calls and clone size; the DNA was used to work out D and trimming. This sample is represented by roughly 50,000 clones; approximately 90% of them were singletons. Clones ranked in the top ten supply 6.5% to 8% of the sample.

The cohort included about 30 patients with locally advanced or metastatic urothelial carcinoma who were treated at Memorial Sloan Kettering on a trial protocol. Peripheral blood mononuclear cells were collected pretreatment and during treatment, with between 1 and 8 total time points obtained per patient. The Qiagen DNeasy Blood extraction kit was used to purify genomic DNA from total PBMCs and tumor samples. PBMCs were collected pretreatment and during treatment and were isolated and stored as previously described. Per the germline V gene (reference sequence), LNHDA is the CDR1 and SQIVND is the CDR2. The CDR3, from cysteine to phenylalanine, totals 14 residues. This entry keeps only the CDR3 DNA: 42 bases, framed from base 1. Trimming accounts for 5 bases at V and 6 bases at J, while the number of junction bases matched to no gene is 7. This clone was seen just once. Its binding antigen is unknown. No per-base quality is available; no much larger clone lies one base away.

This receptor was taken from a man in his 60s with urothelial cancer. The chain uses TRBV19 and TRBJ1-1, and TRBD1 matches 9 of the central bases. Here the sequenced sample was PBMCs, taken around atezolizumab (anti-PD-L1) treatment. The sequenced DNA is TGTGCCAGTAGTCCCCGGGACAGGGTGCCTGAAGCTTTCTTT. Its coded protein is CASSPRDRVPEAFF.